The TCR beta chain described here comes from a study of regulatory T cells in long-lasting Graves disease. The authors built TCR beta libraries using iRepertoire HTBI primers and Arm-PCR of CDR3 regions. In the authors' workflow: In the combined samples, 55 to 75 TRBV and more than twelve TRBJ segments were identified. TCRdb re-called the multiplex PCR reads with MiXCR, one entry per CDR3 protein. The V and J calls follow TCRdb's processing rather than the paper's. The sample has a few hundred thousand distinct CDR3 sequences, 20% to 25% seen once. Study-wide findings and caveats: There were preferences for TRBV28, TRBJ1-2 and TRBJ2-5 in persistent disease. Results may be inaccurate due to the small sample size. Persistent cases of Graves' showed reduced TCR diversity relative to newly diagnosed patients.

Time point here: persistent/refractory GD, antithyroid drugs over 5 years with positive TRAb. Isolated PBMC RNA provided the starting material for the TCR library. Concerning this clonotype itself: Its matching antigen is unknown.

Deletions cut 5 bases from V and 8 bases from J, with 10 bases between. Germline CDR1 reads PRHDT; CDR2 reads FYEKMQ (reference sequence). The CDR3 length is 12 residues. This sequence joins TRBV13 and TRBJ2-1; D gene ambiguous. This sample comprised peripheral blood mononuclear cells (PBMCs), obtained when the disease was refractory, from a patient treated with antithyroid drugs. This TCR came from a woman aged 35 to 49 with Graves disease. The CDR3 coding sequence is TGTGCCAGCAGCGAAGGGTGGGATGAGCAGTTCTTC. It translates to CASSEGWDEQFF.